This entry concerns a single T cell receptor (beta chain). Its antigen is still unknown. The record originates from a study of T cell repertoires in cytomegalovirus infection. Overall study context: Recently identified HLA-C-restricted CMV epitopes were among the peptides used. Based on public TCR beta signatures, there were indications of CMV infection and of a matching HLA type.

Whole-study results and caveats: CMV-specific HLA-C-restricted TCR beta clonotypes dominated the ex vivo response. Accumulated public TCR beta family frequency recognized individuals carrying CMV together with the relevant HLA.

TCRdb re-derived calls from the reads in MiXCR, one entry per CDR3 protein. The sample comprises about a million distinct CDR3 sequences, about a third of which are singletons, and around an eighth rests with the top ten. Germline assignment: CDR1 DFQATT and CDR2 SNEGSKA (reference sequence). This CDR3 comprises 14 residues. The germline V and J ends were trimmed by 0 bases and 5 bases, with 13 bases remaining between them. This sequence was found in a human donor in good health (CMV status not recorded). Some clones in this sample may be carry-over from other donors' samples. This chain joins TRBV20-1 and TRBJ1-1; D gene unclear. The sample here was cultured CD8+ T cells from PBMCs, taken from culture after CMV antigen stimulation. CDR3 region: CSARDGERGTEAFF. DNA for the CDR3: TGCAGTGCTAGAGATGGGGAAAGAGGGACTGAAGCTTTCTTT.